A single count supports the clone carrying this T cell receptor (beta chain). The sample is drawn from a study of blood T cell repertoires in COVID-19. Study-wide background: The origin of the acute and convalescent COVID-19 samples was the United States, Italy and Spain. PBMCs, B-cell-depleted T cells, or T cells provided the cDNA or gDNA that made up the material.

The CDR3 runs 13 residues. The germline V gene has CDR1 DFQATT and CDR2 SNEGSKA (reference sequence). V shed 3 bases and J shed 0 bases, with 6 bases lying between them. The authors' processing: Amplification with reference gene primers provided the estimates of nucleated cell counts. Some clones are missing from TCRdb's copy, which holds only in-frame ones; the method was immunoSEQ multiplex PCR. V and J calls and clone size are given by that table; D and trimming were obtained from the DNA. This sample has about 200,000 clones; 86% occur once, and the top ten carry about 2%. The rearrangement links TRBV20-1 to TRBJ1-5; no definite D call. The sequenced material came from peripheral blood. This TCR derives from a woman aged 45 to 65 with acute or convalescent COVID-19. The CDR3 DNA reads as TGCAGTGCTAGTGACGGTAGCAATCAGCCCCAGCATTTT. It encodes CSASDGSNQPQHF.